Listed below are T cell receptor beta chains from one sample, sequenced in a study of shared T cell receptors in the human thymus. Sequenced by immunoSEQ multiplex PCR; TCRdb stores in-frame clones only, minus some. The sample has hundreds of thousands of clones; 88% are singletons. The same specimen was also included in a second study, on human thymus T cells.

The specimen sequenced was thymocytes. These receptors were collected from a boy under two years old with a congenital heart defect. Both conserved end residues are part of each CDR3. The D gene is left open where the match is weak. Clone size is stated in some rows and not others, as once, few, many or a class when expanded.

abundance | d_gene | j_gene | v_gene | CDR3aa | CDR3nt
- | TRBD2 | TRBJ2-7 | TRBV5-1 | CASSSPTSGTYEQYF | TGCGCCAGCAGCTCCCCTACTAGCGGCACTTACGAGCAGTACTTC
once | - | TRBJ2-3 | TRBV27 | CASSPMGPRDTQYF | TGTGCCAGCAGTCCCATGGGCCCGAGAGATACGCAGTATTTT
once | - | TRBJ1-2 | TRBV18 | CASSPQVSRVPVDYGYTF | TGTGCCAGCTCACCACAAGTTTCGCGGGTGCCGGTAGACTATGGCTACACCTTC
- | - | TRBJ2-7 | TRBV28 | CASRAVSYEQYF | TGTGCCAGCAGGGCGGTCTCCTACGAGCAGTACTTC
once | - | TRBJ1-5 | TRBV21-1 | CASSKKPGNQPQHF | TGTGCCAGCAGCAAAAAGCCGGGGAATCAGCCCCAGCATTTT
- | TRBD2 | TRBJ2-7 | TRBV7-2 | CASSLGPQREVSYEQYF | TGTGCCAGCAGCTTAGGCCCCCAGCGGGAGGTCTCCTACGAGCAGTACTTC
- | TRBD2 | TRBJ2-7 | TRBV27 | CASSFLAGGRYEQYF | TGTGCCAGCAGTTTCTTAGCGGGAGGGAGGTACGAGCAGTACTTC
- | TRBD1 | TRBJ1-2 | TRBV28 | CASLQSTVYPGRGRPNYGYTF | TGTGCCAGTTTACAATCAACAGTTTACCCTGGCAGGGGGCGCCCTAACTATGGCTACACCTTC
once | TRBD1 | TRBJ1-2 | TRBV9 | CASSVGTGTPNYGYTF | TGTGCCAGCAGCGTAGGGACAGGGACACCCAATTATGGCTACACCTTC
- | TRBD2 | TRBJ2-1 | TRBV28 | CASSFQREYVEQFF | TGTGCCAGCAGTTTCCAGCGGGAGTATGTTGAGCAGTTCTTC
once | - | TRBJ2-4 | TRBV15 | CATSRDLRGRRTSAKNIQYF | TGTGCCACCAGCAGAGATTTACGGGGTAGGAGGACCTCGGCCAAAAACATTCAGTACTTC
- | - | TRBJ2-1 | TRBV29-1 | CSVERSSGSDNEQFF | TGCAGCGTTGAAAGGTCTTCGGGTAGTGACAATGAGCAGTTCTTC
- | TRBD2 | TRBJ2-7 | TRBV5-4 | CASRRGGREYEQYF | TGTGCCAGCAGGAGGGGCGGGAGGGAGTACGAGCAGTACTTC
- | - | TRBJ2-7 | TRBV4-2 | CASSQEAHGGFKSSYEQYF | TGTGCCAGCAGCCAAGAGGCTCATGGCGGGTTCAAAAGCTCCTACGAGCAGTACTTC
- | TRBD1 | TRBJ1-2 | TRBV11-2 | CASSLDRRNGYTF | TGTGCCAGCAGTTTGGACAGGAGGAATGGCTACACCTTC
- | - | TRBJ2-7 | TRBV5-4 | CASSLDTYEQYF | TGTGCCAGCAGCTTGGACACCTACGAGCAGTACTTC
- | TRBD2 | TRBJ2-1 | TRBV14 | CASSHAKGGRAGNEQFF | TGTGCCAGCAGTCACGCTAAAGGCGGGAGGGCGGGGAATGAGCAGTTCTTC
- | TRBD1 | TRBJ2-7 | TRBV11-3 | CASSSGTGDSYEQYF | TGTGCCAGCAGTTCCGGGACAGGGGACTCCTACGAGCAGTACTTC
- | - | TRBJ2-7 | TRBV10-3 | CAISDGSGSSYEQYF | TGTGCCATCAGTGATGGTTCGGGAAGCTCCTACGAGCAGTACTTC
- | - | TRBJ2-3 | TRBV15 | CATSRDVAGAYTDTQYF | TGTGCCACCAGCAGAGATGTGGCGGGGGCGTATACAGATACGCAGTATTTT
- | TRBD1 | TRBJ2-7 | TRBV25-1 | CASSEWPGQGKLHEQYF | TGTGCCAGCAGTGAATGGCCGGGACAGGGTAAATTACACGAGCAGTACTTC